The T cell receptor (beta chain) under discussion was sequenced for a study of beta chain features in type 1 diabetes. Study-wide results and limits: Junctions at VDJ sites from type 1 diabetes patients had fewer insertions and more deletions.

In germline, CDR1 is GTSNPN, CDR2 SVGIG (reference sequence). V was pared by 3 bases and J by 5 bases, with 14 bases between. The CDR3 has 14 residues. What was sequenced were expressed TCRB transcripts, since all of the isolated RNA had been reverse transcribed. TCRdb's copy holds only in-frame clones and misses some; the assay was immunoSEQ multiplex PCR. This table has roughly 140,000 clones, less than 9.5% appearing once. Regarding this clone: The antigen remains unidentified.

CD45RO/CCR7/CD25/CD127/CD95/CD27 staining was used to isolate CD4+ naive, central memory, regulatory and stem cell-like memory cells by sorting. The chain combines TRBV30 with TRBJ1-5; D not certain. The origin of this receptor is a man younger than 35 in good health. The sequencing input was central memory CD4+ T cells from blood. The chain's CDR3 is CAWSTESYDQPQHF. The CDR3 region has the DNA TGTGCCTGGAGCACAGAATCGTATGATCAGCCCCAGCATTTT.